This T cell receptor (beta chain) was found in a study of cytomegalovirus exposure and HLA in healthy donors. As for the study in general: Genotyping of roughly 400 donors showed that 80% to 85% belonged to the Caucasian-associated ancestry cluster. Findings and caveats of the study: A later analysis linked a missense variant in DCLRE1C to the trimming of TCR beta V and J genes.

The PCR was carried out with 60 Vbeta primers and 13 Jbeta primers. Some clones are missing from TCRdb's copy, which holds only in-frame ones; the method was immunoSEQ multiplex PCR. Of 110,000 or so clones listed, about 81% are singletons. A remark on this clone: Its antigen is unidentified.

V was trimmed by 7 bases and J by 6 bases, leaving 18 bases between them. CDR1 and CDR2 (germline): SNHLY, FYNNEI. The CDR3 contains 14 residues. The J gene is TRBJ1-1, the V gene TRBV2; a weak D match, TRBD1 (5 bases). This clonotype was sampled from a man younger than 45 in good health and CMV-seronegative. What was sequenced was PBMCs. DNA of the CDR3: TGTGCCAGCACCACCGATGGGGGGTCCCCTGAAGCTTTCTTT. This codes for CASTTDGGSPEAFF. The whole variable domain, remainder taken from reference TRBV2 and TRBJ1-1, is EPEVTQTPSHQVTQMGQEVILRCVPISNHLYFYWYRQILGQKVEFLVSFYNNEISEKSEIFDDQFSVERPDGSNFTLKIRSTKLEDSAMYFCASTTDGGSPEAFFGQGTRLTVV.